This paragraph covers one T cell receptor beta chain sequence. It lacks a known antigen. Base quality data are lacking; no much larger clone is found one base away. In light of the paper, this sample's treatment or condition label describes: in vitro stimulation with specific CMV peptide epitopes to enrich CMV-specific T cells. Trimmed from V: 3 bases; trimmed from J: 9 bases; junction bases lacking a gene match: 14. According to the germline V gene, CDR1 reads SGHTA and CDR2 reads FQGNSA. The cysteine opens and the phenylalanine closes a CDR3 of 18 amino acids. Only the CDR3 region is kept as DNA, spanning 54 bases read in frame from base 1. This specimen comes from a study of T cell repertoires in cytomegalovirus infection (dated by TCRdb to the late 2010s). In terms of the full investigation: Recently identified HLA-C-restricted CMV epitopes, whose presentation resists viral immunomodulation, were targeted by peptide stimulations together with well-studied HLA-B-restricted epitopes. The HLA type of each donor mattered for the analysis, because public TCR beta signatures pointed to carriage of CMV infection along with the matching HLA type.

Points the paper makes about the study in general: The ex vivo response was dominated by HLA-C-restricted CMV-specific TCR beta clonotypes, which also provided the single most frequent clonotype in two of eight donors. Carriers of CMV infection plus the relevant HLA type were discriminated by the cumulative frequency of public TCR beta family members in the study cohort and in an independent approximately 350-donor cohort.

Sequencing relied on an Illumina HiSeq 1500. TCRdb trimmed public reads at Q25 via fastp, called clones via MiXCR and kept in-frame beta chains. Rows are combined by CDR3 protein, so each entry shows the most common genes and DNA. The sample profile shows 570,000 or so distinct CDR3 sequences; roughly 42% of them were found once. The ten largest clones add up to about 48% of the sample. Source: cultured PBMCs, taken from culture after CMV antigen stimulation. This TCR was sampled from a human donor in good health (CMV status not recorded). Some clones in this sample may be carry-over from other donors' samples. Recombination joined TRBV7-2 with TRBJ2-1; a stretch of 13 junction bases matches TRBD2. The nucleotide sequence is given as TGTGCCAGCAGCTTGGGTCCCGCAGGACTAGCGGGAGTAACTGAGCAGTTCTTC. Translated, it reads CASSLGPAGLAGVTEQFF.